This TCR beta chain was sequenced in a study of Graves' ophthalmopathy and Graves' hyperthyroidism. TCR beta CDR3 amplification used RNA transcripts. The library came from an HTBI-primed first-round RT-PCR and a second-round multiplex PCR. In TCRdb, the multiplex PCR reads were re-called with MiXCR into one record per CDR3 protein. The sample lists about 180,000 distinct CDR3 sequences; approximately 40% were seen once. The CDR3 has 15 amino acids. V trimming: 10 bases; J trimming: 5 bases; junction bases outside the gene matches: 11. Germline CDR1 reads ENHRY; CDR2 reads SYGVKD. The source is a woman aged 40 to 50 with Graves' ophthalmopathy. Sequenced material: peripheral blood. The chain recombines TRBV10-3 with TRBJ1-2, with TRBD1 identical over 12 bases. Written as DNA, the CDR3 is TGTGCCACGACGACCGGGACAGGGGGCGCTTATGGCTACACCTTC. This encodes CATTTGTGGAYGYTF.